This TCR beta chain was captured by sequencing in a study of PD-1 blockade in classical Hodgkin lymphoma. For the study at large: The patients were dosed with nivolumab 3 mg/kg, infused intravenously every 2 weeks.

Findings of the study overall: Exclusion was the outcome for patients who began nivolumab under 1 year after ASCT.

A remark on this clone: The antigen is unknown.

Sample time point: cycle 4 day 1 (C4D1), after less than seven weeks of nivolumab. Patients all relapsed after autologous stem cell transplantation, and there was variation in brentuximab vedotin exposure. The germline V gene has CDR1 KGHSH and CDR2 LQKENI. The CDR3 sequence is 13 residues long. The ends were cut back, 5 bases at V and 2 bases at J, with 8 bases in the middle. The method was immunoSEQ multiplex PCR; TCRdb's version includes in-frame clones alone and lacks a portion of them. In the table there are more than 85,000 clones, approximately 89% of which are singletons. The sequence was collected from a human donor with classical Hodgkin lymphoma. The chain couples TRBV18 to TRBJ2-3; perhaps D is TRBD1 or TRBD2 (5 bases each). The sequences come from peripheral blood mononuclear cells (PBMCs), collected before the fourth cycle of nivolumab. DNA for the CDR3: TGTGCCAGCTCATCGGGGCACACAGATACGCAGTATTTT. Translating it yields CASSSGHTDTQYF. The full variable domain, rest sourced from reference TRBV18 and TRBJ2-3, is NAGVMQNPRHLVRRRGQEARLRCSPMKGHSHVYWYRQLPEEGLKFMVYLQKENIIDESGMPKERFSAEFPKEGPSILRIQQVVRGDSAAYFCASSSGHTDTQYFGPGTRLTVL.